This entry lists 26 T cell receptor beta chains sequenced from one sample in a study of shared clonotypes between healthy human individuals. Generated by immunoSEQ multiplex PCR, the TCRdb table keeps only in-frame clones and is missing some. Of millions of clones in the sample, around 90% were seen once. Sequencing used naive CD4+ T cells sorted from blood. Subset defined: CD45RA+ positively selected. The receptors derive from a man between 18 and 35 years old in good health.

The rearrangement links TRBV21-1 to TRBJ1-1; the table calls TRBD1, which could not be checked here. TRBV21-1 is a known pseudogene. This CDR3 contains 15 residues. In DNA, the CDR3 is TGTGCCAGCAGCATTCCGGGACAGGGATACACTGAAGCTTTCTTT. Translation gives CASSIPGQGYTEAFF.

The rearrangement uses TRBV5-1 and TRBJ2-7, with 9 positions matching TRBD2. The germline V gene encodes CDR1 SGHRS and CDR2 YFSETQ. The CDR3 has 16 residues. J was trimmed by 0 bases and V by 4 bases; bases with no gene match: 8. The CDR3 loop is CASSPLAGRPSYEQYF. CDR3 DNA: TGCGCCAGCAGCCCGCTAGCGGGGCGGCCCTCCTACGAGCAGTACTTC. The full variable domain, its missing parts supplied by reference TRBV5-1 and TRBJ2-7, is KAGVTQTPRYLIKTRGQQVTLSCSPISGHRSVSWYQQTPGQGLQFLFEYFSETQRNKGNFPGRFSGRQFSNSRSEMNVSTLELGDSALYLCASSPLAGRPSYEQYFGPGTRLTVT.

This clone appeared once. This chain uses TRBV6-6 with TRBJ1-6; D possibly corresponds to TRBD1 (6 bases). CDR3 size: 16 residues. CDR1 and CDR2 from the germline V gene are MNHNY and SVGAGI (reference sequence). Between the trimmed V and J ends, which lost 7 bases and 0 bases, there was a span of 13 bases. The CDR3 DNA follows: TGTGCCAGCACCGACAGGCGTAGCTCCTATAATTCACCCCTCCACTTT. Amino acids: CASTDRRSSYNSPLHF.

V usage is TRBV6-5 and J usage is TRBJ1-2; D is unresolved. This CDR3 is 14 amino acids long. V was trimmed by 6 bases and J by 4 bases, leaving 15 bases between them. Germline assignment: CDR1 MNHEY and CDR2 SVGAGI. The CDR3 here is CASSFDGGPYGYTF. In DNA form, the CDR3 reads TGTGCCAGCAGCTTCGACGGAGGTCCCTATGGCTACACCTTC.

Turning to this clone: Other DNA variants within this sample encode the same CDR3. This rearrangement joins TRBV18 to TRBJ2-3; D is undetermined. Germline V gene data show CDR1 as KGHSH and CDR2 as LQKENI. V dropped 3 bases and J dropped 0 bases, with 7 bases sitting between them. This CDR3 is built from 14 residues. The CDR3 region has the DNA TGTGCCAGCTCACCGTTGTCCAGCACAGATACGCAGTATTTT. This encodes CASSPLSSTDTQYF.

This chain links TRBV6-1 with TRBJ1-4; tentatively, D is TRBD1 (6 bases). Per the germline V gene, CDR1 is MNHNS and CDR2 is SASEGT. The CDR3 is 14 residues long. V lost 4 bases to trimming and J lost 5 bases, with 11 bases between them. This CDR3 reads CASSASDRNEKLFF. CDR3 nucleotide sequence: TGTGCCAGCAGTGCGTCAGACAGGAATGAAAAACTGTTTTTT.

The sample holds one count of this clone. The rearrangement uses TRBV5-1 and TRBJ2-1; 10 bases map to TRBD2. CDR1 SGHRS and CDR2 YFSETQ come from the germline V gene. The CDR3 sequence is 16 residues long. With V trimmed by 4 bases and J by 4 bases, 8 bases remained unmatched. DNA of the CDR3: TGCGCCAGCAGCCTCGTCCCTAGCGGGGGATACAATGAGCAGTTCTTC. As protein: CASSLVPSGGYNEQFF.

The V and J genes are TRBV5-4 and TRBJ2-5, with D possibly TRBD1 on 7 matching bases. The CDR3 spans 13 residues. Trimming removed 5 bases from V and 1 base from J, with 9 bases in between. CDR1 is SGHNT and CDR2 is YYREEE in the germline V gene (reference sequence). DNA of the CDR3: TGTGCCAGCAGGCGGGACAGCCAAGAGACCCAGTACTTC. Residues: CASRRDSQETQYF.

V usage is TRBV11-3 and J usage is TRBJ2-3; TRBD1 might be the D (5 bases). V gave up 2 bases and J gave up 1 base, with 10 bases separating them. The CDR3 is 15 residues long. Looked up from germline, CDR1 is SGHNT and CDR2 is YENEEA. The CDR3 DNA follows: TGTGCCAGCAGCTTACAGGGATCTGGCACAGATACGCAGTATTTT. Amino acid sequence: CASSLQGSGTDTQYF.

The chain couples TRBV19 to TRBJ1-4; TRBD1 matches 9 bases. This CDR3 is 14 amino acids long. Germline V gene lookup returns CDR1 LNHDA and CDR2 SQIVND (reference sequence). The V segment lost 7 bases and the J segment 6 bases; nucleotides outside the gene matches: 6. CDR3 nucleotides: TGTGCCAGTAACGGACAGGGGCTGGATGAAAAACTGTTTTTT. Encoded protein: CASNGQGLDEKLFF.

In its sample, this clone was seen once. The rearrangement joins TRBV4-1 to TRBJ2-5, with D perhaps matching TRBD1 or TRBD2 (6 bases each). CDR1 is MGHRA and CDR2 is YSYEKL in the germline V gene. This CDR3 has 16 residues. V lost 0 bases and J lost 10, with 21 bases in between. DNA of the CDR3: TGCGCCAGCAGCCAAGATACGACCACTAGGGGGGCGGTCCAGTACTTC. Residues: CASSQDTTTRGAVQYF.

V gene TRBV6-6 combines with J gene TRBJ2-3; 10 positions agree with TRBD2. After removal of 6 bases from V and 0 bases from J, the junction contained 6 bases not matched to a gene. Germline V gives CDR1 MNHNY, CDR2 SVGAGI (reference sequence). The CDR3 consists of 16 residues. The CDR3, as DNA: TGTGCCAGCAGCCCTAGCGGGGGCGCTAGCACAGATACGCAGTATTTT. As protein: CASSPSGGASTDTQYF.

CDR3 loop: CASSLRRIEETQYF. For the CDR3, the DNA is TGTGCCAGCAGCCTACGACGGATAGAAGAGACCCAGTACTTC. V is TRBV7-2 and J is TRBJ2-5; D remains unclear. Trimming stripped 5 bases from V and 3 bases from J, with 13 bases between. There are 14 residues in the CDR3. Germline lookup yields CDR1 SGHTA and CDR2 FQGNSA.

V and J are TRBV25-1 and TRBJ1-4, with 12 bases that match TRBD1. J lost 8 bases, V lost 6 bases, and 10 bases had no gene match. CDR3 length: 16 residues. The germline V gene encodes CDR1 MGHDK and CDR2 SYGVNS. Written as DNA, the CDR3 is TGTGCCAGCAGGGCCCCGAGGGGGACAGGGGGCGAAAAACTGTTTTTT. Translating gives CASRAPRGTGGEKLFF.

The J gene is TRBJ1-2, the V gene TRBV6-1; 8 positions agree with TRBD1. J gave up 4 bases and V 4 bases, and 8 bases lay outside the gene matches. Per the germline V gene, CDR1 is MNHNS and CDR2 is SASEGT. CDR3 length equals 15 residues. Here the CDR3 DNA reads TGTGCCAGCAGTGTGACCGGGACAGGCGGCTATGGCTACACCTTC. This gives the protein CASSVTGTGGYGYTF.

Regarding this clone: The same CDR3 arises from other DNA sequences in this sample as well. The chain joins TRBV19 to TRBJ2-2; D gene unclear. The CDR3 is 12 amino acids. Deletions cut 5 bases from V and 5 bases from J, with 6 bases between. Germline V gene lookup returns CDR1 LNHDA and CDR2 SQIVND (reference sequence). As DNA, the CDR3 is TGTGCCAGTAGTTTAGGGACCGGGGAGCTGTTTTTT. This sequence encodes CASSLGTGELFF. Using reference TRBV19 and TRBJ2-2 for the parts outside the CDR3, the full variable domain is DGGITQSPKYLFRKEGQNVTLSCEQNLNHDAMYWYRQDPGQGLRLIYYSQIVNDFQKGDIAEGYSVSREKKESFPLTVTSAQKNPTAFYLCASSLGTGELFFGEGSRLTVL.

The rearrangement links TRBV18 to TRBJ2-7; D is perhaps TRBD1 (6 bases). CDR1 is KGHSH, CDR2 LQKENI, per germline. The CDR3 totals 15 residues. V lost 2 bases and J lost 2, with 13 bases in between. The CDR3 spells CASSPTGNPAYEQYF. CDR3 nucleotide sequence: TGTGCCAGCTCACCAACAGGGAATCCGGCCTACGAGCAGTACTTC.

The V gene is TRBV30, the J gene TRBJ2-7; TRBD1 agrees at 9 bases. Germline lookup yields CDR1 GTSNPN and CDR2 SVGIG (reference sequence). The CDR3 consists of 15 residues. V dropped 2 bases and J dropped 4; count of bases not matched to a gene: 9. CDR3 sequence reads: CAWSWGQGSGYEQYF. CDR3 in DNA: TGTGCCTGGAGTTGGGGACAGGGATCGGGGTACGAGCAGTACTTC.

The gene calls are TRBV7-2 and TRBJ2-5, with 7 positions matching TRBD2. J lost 5 bases, V lost 1 base, and 10 bases had no gene match. This CDR3 contains 16 residues. CDR1 and CDR2 (germline): SGHTA, FQGNSA. Here the CDR3 reads CASSLVRWEGRETQYF. In nucleotides, the CDR3 is TGTGCCAGCAGCTTAGTACGGTGGGAGGGCCGGGAGACCCAGTACTTC.

V gene TRBV9 combines with J gene TRBJ2-5, with 8 bases lining up with TRBD1. The CDR3 is 14 amino acids. Looked up from germline, CDR1 is SGDLS and CDR2 is YYNGEE. Trimming cost V 4 bases and J 6 bases; bases outside gene matches: 8. Written as DNA, the CDR3 is TGTGCCAGCAGCCCCACCGGACAGGGCCAGACCCAGTACTTC. Amino acid sequence: CASSPTGQGQTQYF.

Worth noting for this clone: The sample carries other DNA sequences with the same CDR3. The CDR3 is CASRQGGYEQYF. For the CDR3, the DNA is TGTGCCAGCAGACAGGGAGGCTACGAGCAGTACTTC. The chain joins TRBV2 to TRBJ2-7, with D tentatively TRBD1 or TRBD2 (6 bases each). CDR3 length equals 12 residues. Trimming pared 6 bases from V and 3 bases from J, leaving 9 bases between. CDR1 SNHLY and CDR2 FYNNEI come from the germline V gene.

This chain joins TRBV9 and TRBJ1-4, with D unresolved. This CDR3 is built from 15 residues. Germline V gives CDR1 SGDLS, CDR2 YYNGEE. The ends were cut back, 2 bases at V and 2 bases at J, with 10 bases in the middle. The CDR3 loop reads CASSVNGQTNEKLFF. DNA of the CDR3: TGTGCCAGCAGCGTTAATGGTCAGACTAATGAAAAACTGTTTTTT.

The chain links TRBV19 to TRBJ1-3; 8 nucleotides agree with TRBD1. Germline lookup yields CDR1 LNHDA and CDR2 SQIVND (reference sequence). This CDR3 contains 17 residues. V gave up 5 bases and J gave up 0 bases; unmatched junction bases: 9. As DNA, the CDR3 is TGTGCCAGTAGTTACGGACAGGGTACTTCCTCTGGAAACACCATATATTTT. It encodes CASSYGQGTSSGNTIYF.

The genes are TRBV10-3 and TRBJ2-2, with TRBD1 as a possible D gene (5 bases). The CDR3 sequence is 13 residues long. Germline lookup yields CDR1 ENHRY and CDR2 SYGVKD. The V and J ends lost 8 bases and 4 bases respectively, with 11 bases between them. The CDR3 loop is CAIGQGITGELFF. CDR3 coding DNA: TGTGCCATCGGGCAGGGAATCACCGGGGAGCTGTTTTTT.

The V gene is TRBV27, the J gene TRBJ2-1; 9 positions match TRBD1. Unmatched junction bases numbered 12, after V lost 3 bases and J lost 6 bases. This CDR3 has 17 amino acids. Germline values: CDR1 MNHEY, CDR2 SMNVEV (reference sequence). CDR3 nucleotide sequence: TGTGCCAGCAGTTTTTACCGGGACAGGGTCGGCATCAATGAGCAGTTCTTC. This codes for CASSFYRDRVGINEQFF.

The chain recombines TRBV6-5 with TRBJ2-7; TRBD2 matches at 11 bases. Germline CDR1 and CDR2: MNHEY and SVGAGI. The CDR3 is made up of 15 amino acids. J gave up 1 base and V 5 bases, and 4 bases lay outside the gene matches. CDR3 loop: CASSPTSGTSYEQYF. The CDR3 DNA sequence: TGTGCCAGCAGTCCGACTAGCGGGACGTCCTACGAGCAGTACTTC.